This T cell receptor beta chain appears in the sequencing data of a study of T cell repertoires in cytomegalovirus infection. Study-wide findings and caveats: Public TCR beta family frequency separated CMV-and-HLA carriers, including in an independent cohort. Dominant in the ex vivo response were TCR beta clonotypes restricted by HLA-C and specific for CMV.

Regarding this clonotype: As yet, its antigen is unknown.

The CDR3 sequence is 15 residues long. Per the germline V gene, CDR1 is PRHDT and CDR2 is FYEKMQ (reference sequence). Trimming at V came to 3 bases and at J to 7 bases, leaving 9 bases not matched to a gene. TCRdb re-derived calls from the reads in MiXCR, one entry per CDR3 protein. The sample consists of over 45,000 distinct CDR3 sequences, 20% to 25% of them appearing once. The chain employs TRBV13 and TRBJ2-1, with 7 positions matching TRBD2. This sequence originates from a human donor in good health (CMV status not recorded). Some clones in this sample may be carry-over from other donors' samples. This material consisted of CD8+ T cells from cultured PBMCs, taken from culture after CMV antigen stimulation. The CDR3 is CASSLTAGMENEQFF. In DNA, the CDR3 is TGTGCCAGCAGCTTGACAGCGGGAATGGAAAATGAGCAGTTCTTC.